These 28 T cell receptor beta chains share one sample of origin, sequenced in a study of CD8 T cells in ankylosing spondylitis. One entry per CDR3 protein, called by TCRdb with MiXCR from the 5' RACE reads. Among around 320,000 distinct CDR3 sequences listed, less than 25% were seen once. The sample comprised blood, either unsorted or a sorted T cell fraction (not recorded which). These receptor sequences come from a female donor with ankylosing spondylitis or in good health (not recorded which).

The chain joins TRBV6-2 or TRBV6-3 to TRBJ2-1; possibly TRBD1 or TRBD2 for D (5 bases each). Deletions cut 5 bases from V and 1 base from J, with 9 bases between. Germline loops: CDR1 MNHEY, CDR2 SVGEGT. The length of the CDR3 is 14 residues. The CDR3 loop is CASSPWGSYNEQFF. The CDR3 DNA sequence: TGTGCCAGCAGTCCCTGGGGGTCCTACAATGAGCAGTTCTTC.

This clonotype was detected a few times. This chain connects TRBV12-3 or TRBV12-4 to TRBJ2-5, with TRBD1 identical over 9 bases. The CDR3 runs 16 residues. The J segment lost 3 bases and the V segment lost 3 bases, leaving 8 bases of the junction unmatched. For the CDR3, the DNA is TGTGCCAGCAGTTTTGGGCGGACAGGGGTGGAAGAGACCCAGTACTTC. Its translation is CASSFGRTGVEETQYF.

This clonotype was detected many times. The gene calls are TRBV7-2 and TRBJ2-3; D tentatively fits TRBD1 or TRBD2 (5 bases each). CDR1 is SGHTA, CDR2 FQGNSA, per germline. V was trimmed by 0 bases and J by 4 bases, leaving 20 bases between them. CDR3 length: 18 amino acids. The CDR3 is CASSLALGAERLADTQYF. The CDR3 DNA follows: TGTGCCAGCAGCTTAGCCCTCGGGGCGGAGAGGTTGGCAGATACGCAGTATTTT. Together with reference TRBV7-2 and TRBJ2-3, the CDR3 gives the full variable domain: GAGVSQSPSNKVTEKGKDVELRCDPISGHTALYWYRQSLGQGLEFLIYFQGNSAPDKSGLPSDRFSAERTGGSVSTLTIQRTQQEDSAVYLCASSLALGAERLADTQYFGPGTRLTVL.

This clonotype has a handful of counts. The rearrangement links TRBV6-2 or TRBV6-3 to TRBJ2-7; 9 bases align to TRBD2. V trimming: 10 bases; J trimming: 4 bases; junction bases outside the gene matches: 8. The CDR3 has 13 residues. Germline lookup yields CDR1 MNHEY and CDR2 SVGEGT. The CDR3 DNA reads TGTGCCACCCGCGGGAGGGCGAATTACGAGCAGTACTTC. Translating gives CATRGRANYEQYF.

J is TRBJ2-1 and V is TRBV4-3; D is uncertain. There are 12 residues in the CDR3. Looked up from germline, CDR1 is LGHNA and CDR2 is YSLEER. The V end lost 0 bases, the J end lost 9 bases, and 6 bases lay between the germline ends. The DNA for the CDR3 is TGCGCCAGCAGCCAAGATTCCAGTGAGCAGTTCTTC. Amino acid sequence: CASSQDSSEQFF.

The V call is TRBV7-6, the J call TRBJ2-7, with 7 bases lining up with TRBD1. The CDR3 is 15 residues long. V was pared by 6 bases and J by 2 bases, with 10 bases of the junction left unmatched. Germline-derived CDR1 and CDR2 are SGHVS and FNYEAQ. The CDR3 here is CASSHGQASAYEQYF. The CDR3 nucleotides read TGTGCCAGCAGTCATGGACAGGCGTCGGCCTACGAGCAGTACTTC.

This clonotype was counted only a few times. The V call is TRBV18, the J call TRBJ2-5, with a weak D call TRBD2 (6 bases). V was pared by 6 bases and J by 5 bases, with 22 bases between. Germline CDR1 reads KGHSH; CDR2 reads LQKENI. The CDR3 has 16 residues. CDR3 region: CASSPQPNGGQETQYF. The CDR3 DNA follows: TGTGCCAGCTCCCCGCAACCAAACGGAGGGCAGGAGACCCAGTACTTC.

Details on this clonotype: The junction shows a germline mismatch at one end, possibly a read error. The chain couples TRBV29-1 to TRBJ2-7; the D call may be TRBD1 or TRBD2 (5 bases each). CDR1 SQVTM and CDR2 ANQGSEA come from the germline V gene. The CDR3 has 15 residues. The CDR3 is CSVEDGTGTSYEKYF. The CDR3 DNA reads as TGCAGCGTTGAAGACGGGACCGGTACCTCCTACGAGAAGTACTTC.

The rearrangement joins TRBV6-5 to TRBJ2-7; no reliable D call. This CDR3 comprises 10 residues. V was pared by 6 bases and J by 6 bases, with 6 bases between. Germline V gene data show CDR1 as MNHEY and CDR2 as SVGAGI. Here the CDR3 reads CASRNGEQYF. For the CDR3, the DNA is TGTGCCAGCAGGAATGGCGAGCAGTACTTC.

This clonotype has more than one count but fewer than ten. The J gene is TRBJ2-7, the V gene TRBV12-3 or TRBV12-4; 7 bases are shared with TRBD1. The CDR3 loop spans 14 amino acids. The V and J ends lost 6 bases and 5 bases, in that order; junction bases with no gene match: 10. CDR3 protein: CASSLPTGSNEQYF. CDR3 bases: TGTGCCAGCAGCCTACCGACAGGGTCTAACGAGCAGTACTTC.

The chain joins TRBV29-1 to TRBJ2-1, with 10 bases lining up with TRBD2. The germline V gene encodes CDR1 SQVTM and CDR2 ANQGSEA. CDR3 size: 17 residues. CDR3 sequence reads: CSDRRAAGGPDPGEQFF. The DNA for the CDR3 is TGCAGTGACCGGAGAGCAGCGGGAGGGCCGGATCCAGGGGAGCAGTTCTTC.

The gene calls are TRBV4-3 and TRBJ1-1; possibly TRBD1 for D (5 bases). Germline V gene sequence: CDR1 LGHNA, CDR2 YSLEER. This CDR3 region has 19 residues. Trimming left V 0 bases short and J 3 bases short, with 23 bases between. The CDR3, as DNA: TGCGCCAGCAGCCAAGATTGGGAACGGGGACTCTGGATGTACACTGAAGCTTTCTTT. Its protein is CASSQDWERGLWMYTEAFF.

There are a few counts of this clonotype. This chain connects TRBV5-6 to TRBJ2-7; 8 bases align to TRBD2. Germline-derived CDR1 and CDR2 are SGHDT and YYEEEE. The CDR3 has 15 amino acids. Unmatched junction bases numbered 5, after V lost 1 base and J lost 2 bases. CDR3 sequence (DNA): TGTGCCAGCAGCTTGCTCAGCGGGGGAACCTACGAGCAGTACTTC. Amino acids: CASSLLSGGTYEQYF.

CDR3 in DNA: TGTGCCAGCTCAGCTAGCGTGTACCAAGAGACCCAGTACTTC. This codes for CASSASVYQETQYF. This chain connects TRBV18 to TRBJ2-5; D is perhaps TRBD2 (6 bases). In germline, CDR1 is KGHSH, CDR2 LQKENI. V lost 5 bases, J lost 0 bases, and 10 bases lay in between. The length of the CDR3 is 14 residues.

The chain links TRBV5-1 to TRBJ2-3; 9 bases map to TRBD1. This CDR3 is 15 amino acids long. Germline CDR1 SGHRS, CDR2 YFSETQ. With V trimmed by 4 bases and J by 4 bases, 7 bases remained unmatched. The CDR3 sequence is CASSPRTGDSDTQYF. For the CDR3, the DNA is TGCGCCAGCAGCCCCAGGACAGGGGACTCAGATACGCAGTATTTT.

In its sample, this clonotype was seen a few times. The chain links TRBV12-3 or TRBV12-4 to TRBJ2-1; possibly TRBD1 or TRBD2 for D (5 bases each). This CDR3 is built from 15 residues. Trimming removed 6 bases from V and 2 bases from J, with 14 bases in between. The CDR3 is CASRKGPGPYNEQFF. The CDR3 DNA follows: TGTGCCAGCAGGAAAGGTCCGGGGCCCTACAATGAGCAGTTCTTC.

Comment on this clonotype: This may be a read error, as it is one base from a much larger clone. Here the CDR3 omits its conserved ending phenylalanine or tryptophan, so a read error is the likely source. The chain links TRBV20-1 to TRBJ2-1, with unresolved D. CDR1 and CDR2 (germline): DFQATT, SNEGSKA (reference sequence). The CDR3 has 11 amino acids. Between the trimmed V and J ends, which lost 2 bases and 5 bases, there was a span of 4 bases. CDR3 residues: CSARKNNEQFL. CDR3 DNA sequence: TGCAGTGCTAGAAAAAACAATGAGCAGTTCTTG.

In this sample, this clonotype turned up a few times. The chain employs TRBV6-2 or TRBV6-3 and TRBJ1-6; unclear D gene. Trimming shortened V by 6 bases and J by 11 bases, and 11 bases separated the two germline ends. The CDR3 runs 12 residues. Germline V gene sequence: CDR1 MNHEY, CDR2 SVGEGT. This chain's CDR3 is CASSVRWTPLHF. The DNA for the CDR3 is TGTGCCAGCAGCGTCAGGTGGACACCCCTCCACTTT.

This clonotype was found a few times. This chain joins TRBV6-2 or TRBV6-3 and TRBJ2-3, with TRBD1 matching 7 bases. The CDR3 totals 15 residues. The germline gives CDR1 MNHEY, CDR2 SVGEGT. V lost 6 bases and J lost 2; bases outside the gene matches: 8. The CDR3 nucleotides are TGTGCCAGCAGGAATACAGGGGCCTACACAGATACGCAGTATTTT. It translates to CASRNTGAYTDTQYF.

This clonotype was observed a few times. The chain recombines TRBV7-8 with TRBJ2-6; D is undetermined. V was pared by 6 bases and J by 1 base, with 13 bases between. The germline gives CDR1 SGHVS, CDR2 FQNEAQ. The CDR3 runs 16 residues. The CDR3 DNA reads as TGTGCCAGCAGTTTCGGTAGACCGTCTGGGGCCAACGTCCTGACTTTC. Translating it yields CASSFGRPSGANVLTF.

In its sample, this clonotype was seen many times. This chain connects TRBV6-5 to TRBJ2-1; 9 bases are a match to TRBD2. The germline CDR1 and CDR2 sequences are MNHEY and SVGAGI. The CDR3 loop spans 12 amino acids. J lost 10 bases, V lost 7 bases, and 5 bases had no gene match. CDR3 nucleotides: TGTGCCAGCACGGGACTAGCACTCGAGCAGTTCTTC. Residues: CASTGLALEQFF.

This clonotype has just a few counts. This chain connects TRBV5-5 to TRBJ2-1; tentatively, D is TRBD2 (8 bases). Per the germline V gene, CDR1 is SGHKS and CDR2 is YYEKEE (reference sequence). The CDR3 extends over 13 amino acids. With 7 bases removed from V and 8 bases from J, the gap between germline ends came to 16 bases. CDR3 loop: CASAPGGGDEQFF. CDR3 DNA sequence: TGTGCCAGCGCTCCGGGAGGGGGCGATGAGCAGTTCTTC.

The rearrangement joins TRBV20-1 to TRBJ2-5; D might be TRBD2 (6 bases). The V and J ends lost 4 bases and 1 base respectively, with 13 bases between them. The CDR3 loop spans 14 amino acids. Germline V gene data show CDR1 as DFQATT and CDR2 as SNEGSKA (reference sequence). The CDR3 bases are TGCAGTGCTACCCCCCCAGCGGGCCAAGAGACCCAGTACTTC. Translating it yields CSATPPAGQETQYF.

This clonotype was seen only a few times. The chain couples TRBV28 to TRBJ2-1, with 7 bases lining up with TRBD1. The germline CDR1 and CDR2 sequences are MDHEN and SYDVKM. The CDR3 has 15 amino acids. With V trimmed by 2 bases and J by 8 bases, 9 bases remained unmatched. The CDR3: CASSLLTGNGHEQFF. CDR3 nucleotides: TGTGCCAGCAGTTTACTGACAGGGAATGGCCATGAGCAGTTCTTC.

The rearrangement joins TRBV18 to TRBJ1-2; 9 nucleotides match TRBD1. The trim removed 1 base at V and 4 bases at J, leaving 4 bases unmatched. Per the germline V gene, CDR1 is KGHSH and CDR2 is LQKENI. The CDR3 covers 15 residues. The CDR3 region is CASSPQDRGIYGYTF. The CDR3 coding sequence is TGTGCCAGCTCACCACAGGACAGGGGAATCTATGGCTACACCTTC.

This clonotype was seen at least ten times. The chain combines TRBV7-2 with TRBJ1-2; D might be TRBD1 (5 bases). Trimming cost V 0 bases and J 4 bases, with 6 bases left between them. The germline V gene encodes CDR1 SGHTA and CDR2 FQGNSA. The CDR3 is 13 residues long. The CDR3 loop is CASSLAGTYGYTF. CDR3 bases: TGTGCCAGCAGCTTAGCAGGGACCTATGGCTACACCTTC.

This clonotype occurred a few times. This chain uses TRBV24-1 with TRBJ2-5; a possible D gene is TRBD1 (5 bases). Germline V gene sequence: CDR1 KGHDR, CDR2 SFDVKD. This CDR3 has 13 amino acids. V lost 4 bases and J lost 7, with 12 bases in between. CDR3 loop: CATSEDGRGTQYF. The CDR3 DNA is TGTGCCACCAGTGAGGACGGAAGGGGGACCCAGTACTTC.

The rearrangement joins TRBV25-1 to TRBJ2-5, with D hard to call. The CDR3 loop spans 15 amino acids. Germline loops: CDR1 MGHDK, CDR2 SYGVNS. The V end lost 1 base, the J end lost 5 bases, and 14 bases lay between the germline ends. CDR3 in DNA: TGTGCCAGCAGTGAATCGGCCAGGTCGGAGGAGACCCAGTACTTC. Its protein product is CASSESARSEETQYF.